The clone carrying this TCR beta chain appeared a few times. Its antigen is still unknown. Amplification of TCR beta CDR3 regions used RNA as the template. HTBI primers were employed in a first-round RT-PCR of the TCR CDR3. TCRdb processed the multiplex PCR reads anew with MiXCR; each CDR3 protein has one entry. The repertoire has 490,000 or so distinct CDR3 sequences, around 16% of them found once; the top ten carry approximately 30%. The source of the sample is a study of T cells in Graves' hyperthyroidism and ophthalmopathy. General observations from the study: Most expanded thyroid clonotypes above 0.001 recurred in blood.

Subjects with ophthalmopathy showed a Clinical Activity Score no lower than 3, a NOSPECS grade no lower than 4, and a duration shorter than 3 months. The diagnoses drew upon clinical symptoms, serum thyroxine and TRAb, thyroid ultrasound and orbital computed tomography. From approximately 9.1 ml of fresh peripheral blood, PBMCs were isolated. Sequenced sample: blood. The sequence was obtained from a woman aged 30 to 39 with Graves' ophthalmopathy.

The CDR3 here is CSAPTGTGLNSGNTIYF. The CDR3 DNA sequence: TGCAGTGCTCCGACGGGGACAGGTTTGAACTCTGGAAACACCATATATTTT. The chain has TRBV20-1 and TRBJ1-3; TRBD1 aligns across 8 bases. The CDR3 loop spans 17 amino acids. CDR1 and CDR2 (germline): DFQATT, SNEGSKA (reference sequence). The V gene end was trimmed by 5 bases and the J gene end by 0 bases; junction bases not matched to a gene: 12.